This T cell receptor (beta chain) was recovered during a study of CD8+ T cells in alopecia areata. The CDR3 runs 16 residues. From germline, CDR1 is SGHTA and CDR2 FQGTGA. Trimming removed 1 base at V and 0 bases at J, with 12 bases between. Indicated treatment: oral pan-JAK inhibitor, 5-10 mg twice daily. cDNA serving as the sequencing template came from extracted, reverse transcribed RNA. This table comes from immunoSEQ multiplex PCR, and its TCRdb copy is limited to in-frame clones, with some not included. The sample contains about 88,000 clones, around 47% of which appear only once. In its sample, this clone was seen a few times.

The chain links TRBV7-3 to TRBJ1-2, with D unresolved. The TCR comes from a human donor with alopecia areata. Material: CD8+ T cells sorted from blood, obtained at week 24, from a patient treated with tofacitinib. The CDR3, as DNA: TGTGCCAGCAGCTTAAAAATGGCAGGAGCTAACTATGGCTACACCTTC. This encodes CASSLKMAGANYGYTF.